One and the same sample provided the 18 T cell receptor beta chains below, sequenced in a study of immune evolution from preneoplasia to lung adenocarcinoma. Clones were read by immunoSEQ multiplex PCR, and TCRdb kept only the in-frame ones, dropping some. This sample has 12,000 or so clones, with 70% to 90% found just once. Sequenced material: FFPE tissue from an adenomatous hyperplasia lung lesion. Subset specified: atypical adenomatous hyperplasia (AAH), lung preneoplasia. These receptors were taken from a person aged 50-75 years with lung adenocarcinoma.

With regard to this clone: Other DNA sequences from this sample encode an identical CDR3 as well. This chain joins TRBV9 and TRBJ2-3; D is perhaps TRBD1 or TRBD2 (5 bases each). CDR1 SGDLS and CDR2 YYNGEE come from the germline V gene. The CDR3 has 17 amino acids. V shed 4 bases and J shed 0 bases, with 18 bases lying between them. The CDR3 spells CASSFSTGDRSTDTQYF. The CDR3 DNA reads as TGTGCCAGCAGCTTCTCGACCGGGGACCGAAGCACAGATACGCAGTATTTT.

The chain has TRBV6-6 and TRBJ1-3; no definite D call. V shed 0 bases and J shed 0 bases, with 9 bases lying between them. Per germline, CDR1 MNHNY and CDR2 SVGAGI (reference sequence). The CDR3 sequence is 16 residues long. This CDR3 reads CASSYSDTASGNTIYF. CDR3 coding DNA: TGTGCCAGCAGTTACTCGGATACAGCCTCTGGAAACACCATATATTTT.

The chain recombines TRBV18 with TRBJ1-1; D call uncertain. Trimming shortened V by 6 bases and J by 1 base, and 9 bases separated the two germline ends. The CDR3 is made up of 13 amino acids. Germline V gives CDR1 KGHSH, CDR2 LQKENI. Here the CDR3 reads CASSRKENTEAFF. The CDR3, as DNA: TGTGCCAGCTCCCGTAAAGAGAACACTGAAGCTTTCTTT.

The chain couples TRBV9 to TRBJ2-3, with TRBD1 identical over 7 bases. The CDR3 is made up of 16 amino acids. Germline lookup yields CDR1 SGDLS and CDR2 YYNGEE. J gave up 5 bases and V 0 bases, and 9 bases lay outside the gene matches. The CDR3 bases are TGTGCCAGCAGCGTAGTCGCACAGGGGATGGGAGATACGCAGTATTTT. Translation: CASSVVAQGMGDTQYF.

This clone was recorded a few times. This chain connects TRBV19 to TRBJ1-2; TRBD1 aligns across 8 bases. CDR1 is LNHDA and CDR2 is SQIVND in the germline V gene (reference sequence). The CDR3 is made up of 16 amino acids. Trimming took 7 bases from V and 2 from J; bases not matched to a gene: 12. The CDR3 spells CASTFPTRGRNYGYTF. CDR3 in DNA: TGTGCCAGTACCTTCCCGACCAGGGGGCGCAACTATGGCTACACCTTC.

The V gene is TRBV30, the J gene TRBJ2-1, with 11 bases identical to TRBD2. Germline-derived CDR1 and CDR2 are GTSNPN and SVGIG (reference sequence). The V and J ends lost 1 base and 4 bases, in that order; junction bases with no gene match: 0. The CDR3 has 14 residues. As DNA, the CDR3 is TGTGCCTGGAGTGGACTAGCGGGGTACAATGAGCAGTTCTTC. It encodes CAWSGLAGYNEQFF.

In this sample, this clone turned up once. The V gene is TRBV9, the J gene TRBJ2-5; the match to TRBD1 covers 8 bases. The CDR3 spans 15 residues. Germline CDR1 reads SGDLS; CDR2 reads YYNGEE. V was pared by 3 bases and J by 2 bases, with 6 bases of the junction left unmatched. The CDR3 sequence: CASSATGTGQETQYF. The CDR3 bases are TGTGCCAGCAGCGCTACCGGGACAGGTCAAGAGACCCAGTACTTC.

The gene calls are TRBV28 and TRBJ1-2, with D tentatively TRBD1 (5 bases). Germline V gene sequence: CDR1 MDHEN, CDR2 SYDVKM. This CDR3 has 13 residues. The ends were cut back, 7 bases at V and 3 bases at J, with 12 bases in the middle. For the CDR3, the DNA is TGTGCCAGCACCTGGACAAGTGACTATGGCTACACCTTC. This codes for CASTWTSDYGYTF.

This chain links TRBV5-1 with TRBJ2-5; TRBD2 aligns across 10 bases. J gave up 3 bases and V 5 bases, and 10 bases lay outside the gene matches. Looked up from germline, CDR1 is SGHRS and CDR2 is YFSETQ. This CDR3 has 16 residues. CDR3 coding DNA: TGCGCCAGCAGTTTATTTATAGCGGGAGGAAAAGAGACCCAGTACTTC. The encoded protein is CASSLFIAGGKETQYF.

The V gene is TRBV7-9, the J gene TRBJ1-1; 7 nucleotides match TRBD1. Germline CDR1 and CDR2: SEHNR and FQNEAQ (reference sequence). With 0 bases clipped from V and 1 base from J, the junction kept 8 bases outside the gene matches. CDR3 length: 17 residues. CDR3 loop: CASSLALRTGGNTEAFF. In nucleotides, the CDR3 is TGTGCCAGCAGCTTAGCGCTTCGGACAGGAGGGAACACTGAAGCTTTCTTT. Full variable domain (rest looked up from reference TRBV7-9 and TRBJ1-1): DTGVSQNPRHKITKRGQNVTFRCDPISEHNRLYWYRQTLGQGPEFLTYFQNEAQLEKSRLLSDRFSAERPKGSFSTLEIQRTEQGDSAMYLCASSLALRTGGNTEAFFGQGTRLTVV.

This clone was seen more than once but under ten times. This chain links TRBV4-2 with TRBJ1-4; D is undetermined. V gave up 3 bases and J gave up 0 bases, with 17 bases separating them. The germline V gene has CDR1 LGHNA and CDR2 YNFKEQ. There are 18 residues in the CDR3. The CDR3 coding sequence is TGTGCCAGCAGCCACCGAGAACCTTGGATTGCAACTAATGAAAAACTGTTTTTT. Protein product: CASSHREPWIATNEKLFF.

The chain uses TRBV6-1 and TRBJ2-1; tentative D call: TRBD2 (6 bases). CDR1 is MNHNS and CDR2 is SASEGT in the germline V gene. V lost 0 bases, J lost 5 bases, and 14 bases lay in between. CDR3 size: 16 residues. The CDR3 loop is CASSEARGVENNEQFF. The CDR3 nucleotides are TGTGCCAGCAGTGAAGCGCGCGGGGTAGAAAACAATGAGCAGTTCTTC.

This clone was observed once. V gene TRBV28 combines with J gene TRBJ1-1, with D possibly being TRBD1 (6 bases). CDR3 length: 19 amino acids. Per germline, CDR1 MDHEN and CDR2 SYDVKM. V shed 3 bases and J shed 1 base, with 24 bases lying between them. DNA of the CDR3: TGTGCCAGCAGTTTCAATGCGGGGGACACCTCATACACGAACACTGAAGCTTTCTTT. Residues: CASSFNAGDTSYTNTEAFF.

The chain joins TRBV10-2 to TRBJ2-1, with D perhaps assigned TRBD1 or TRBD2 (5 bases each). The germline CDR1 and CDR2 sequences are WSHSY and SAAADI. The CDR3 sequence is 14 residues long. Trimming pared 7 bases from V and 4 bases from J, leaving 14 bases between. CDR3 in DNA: TGCGCCAGCAATATCGGGACCAATTACAATGAGCAGTTCTTC. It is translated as CASNIGTNYNEQFF.

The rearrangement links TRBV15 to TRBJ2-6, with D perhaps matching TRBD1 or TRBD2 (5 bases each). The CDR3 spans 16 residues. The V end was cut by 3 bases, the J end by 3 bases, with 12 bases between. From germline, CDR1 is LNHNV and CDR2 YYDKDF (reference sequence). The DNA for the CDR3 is TGTGCCACCAGCAGTCGTGGGGGTCGTGGGGCCAACGTCCTGACTTTC. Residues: CATSSRGGRGANVLTF.

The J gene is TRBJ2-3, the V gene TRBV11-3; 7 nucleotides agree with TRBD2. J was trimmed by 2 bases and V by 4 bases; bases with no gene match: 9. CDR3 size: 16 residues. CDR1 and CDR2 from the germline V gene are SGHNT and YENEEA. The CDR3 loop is CASSSGLEHTTDTQYF. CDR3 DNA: TGTGCCAGCAGCTCAGGACTAGAACACACCACAGATACGCAGTATTTT.

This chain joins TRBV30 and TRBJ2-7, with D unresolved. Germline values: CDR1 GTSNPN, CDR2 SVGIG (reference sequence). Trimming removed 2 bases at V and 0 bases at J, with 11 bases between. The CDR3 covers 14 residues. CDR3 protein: CAWSLEEFSYEQYF. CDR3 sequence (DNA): TGTGCCTGGAGTTTAGAGGAATTCTCCTACGAGCAGTACTTC. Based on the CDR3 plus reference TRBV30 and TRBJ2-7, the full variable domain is SQTIHQWPATLVQPVGSPLSLECTVEGTSNPNLYWYRQAAGRGLQLLFYSVGIGQISSEVPQNLSASRPQDRQFILSSKKLLLSDSGFYLCAWSLEEFSYEQYFGPGTRLTVT.

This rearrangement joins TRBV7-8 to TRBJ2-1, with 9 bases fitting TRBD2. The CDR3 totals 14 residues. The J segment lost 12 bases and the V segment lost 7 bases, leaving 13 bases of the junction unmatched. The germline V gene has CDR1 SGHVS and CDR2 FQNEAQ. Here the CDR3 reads CASTQIAGVPGQFF. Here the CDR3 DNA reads TGTGCCAGCACCCAAATAGCGGGAGTTCCGGGGCAGTTCTTC. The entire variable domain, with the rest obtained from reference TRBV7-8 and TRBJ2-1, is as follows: GAGVSQSPRYKVAKRGQDVALRCDPISGHVSLFWYQQALGQGPEFLTYFQNEAQLDKSGLPSDRFFAERPEGSVSTLKIQRTQQEDSAVYLCASTQIAGVPGQFFGPGTRLTVL.